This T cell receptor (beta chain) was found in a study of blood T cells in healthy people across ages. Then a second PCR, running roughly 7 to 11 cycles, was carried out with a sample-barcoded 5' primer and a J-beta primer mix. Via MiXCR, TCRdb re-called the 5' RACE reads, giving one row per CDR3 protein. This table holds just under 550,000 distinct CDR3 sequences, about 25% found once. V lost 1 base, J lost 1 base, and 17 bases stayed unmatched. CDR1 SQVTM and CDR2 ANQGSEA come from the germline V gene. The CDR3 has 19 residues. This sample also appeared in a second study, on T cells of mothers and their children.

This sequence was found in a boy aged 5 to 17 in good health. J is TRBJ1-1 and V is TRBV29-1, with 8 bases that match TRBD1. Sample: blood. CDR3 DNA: TGCAGCGTTGAAGCACAGGGGGTAGGGGCTCCGAGGGGGAACACTGAAGCTTTCTTT. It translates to CSVEAQGVGAPRGNTEAFF. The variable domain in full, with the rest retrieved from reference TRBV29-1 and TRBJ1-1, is SAVISQKPSRDICQRGTSLTIQCQVDSQVTMMFWYRQQPGQSLTLIATANQGSEATYESGFVIDKFPISRPNLTFSTLTVSNMSPEDSSIYLCSVEAQGVGAPRGNTEAFFGQGTRLTVV.